The next 5 T cell receptor beta chains were all read from a single sample in a study of cytomegalovirus exposure and HLA in healthy donors. The primer mix had 60 Vbeta and 13 Jbeta primers. Data came from immunoSEQ multiplex PCR; TCRdb stores just in-frame clones and leaves some out. The table lists more than 200,000 clones, 75% to 80% of them singletons, with roughly 1.9% in the top ten. Sequenced sample: PBMCs. These receptors were collected from a man between 18 and 29 years old in good health and CMV-seronegative.

This clone has a count of ten or more. V usage is TRBV29-1 and J usage is TRBJ1-1; 9 nucleotides agree with TRBD1. The CDR3 extends over 13 amino acids. V lost 3 bases to trimming and J lost 5 bases; unmatched junction nucleotides: 4. Germline CDR1 SQVTM, CDR2 ANQGSEA. DNA for the CDR3: TGCAGCGTTGAGACAGGGGGAGGAACTGAAGCTTTCTTT. It specifies CSVETGGGTEAFF.

The chain employs TRBV6-5 and TRBJ2-1; TRBD2 matches at 7 bases. Trimming cost V 2 bases and J 6 bases; bases outside gene matches: 7. Germline CDR1 MNHEY, CDR2 SVGAGI. This CDR3 region has 15 residues. CDR3 in DNA: TGTGCCAGCAGTTACGGGCAGGGAGGGTTCAATGAGCAGTTCTTC. Its translation: CASSYGQGGFNEQFF.

The rearrangement joins TRBV4-3 to TRBJ1-2; D might be TRBD1 (6 bases). This CDR3 is built from 19 residues. Germline V gene lookup returns CDR1 LGHNA and CDR2 YSLEER. The germline V and J ends were trimmed by 0 bases and 4 bases, with 24 bases remaining between them. As DNA, the CDR3 is TGCGCCAGCAGCCAAGAAGTTCCCGGGGGGCAGGGAGGCGTCTATGGCTACACCTTC. This encodes CASSQEVPGGQGGVYGYTF.

This clone was observed once. The genes are TRBV30 and TRBJ2-2, with D perhaps matching TRBD2 (5 bases). Trimming cost V 3 bases and J 1 base, with 12 bases left between them. CDR1 and CDR2 from the germline V gene are GTSNPN and SVGIG (reference sequence). The CDR3 sequence is 15 residues long. The CDR3 bases are TGTGCCTGGAGGTTCGGCAGCGGGAACACCGGGGAGCTGTTTTTT. This gives the protein CAWRFGSGNTGELFF.

This rearrangement joins TRBV7-3 to TRBJ2-2, with D tentatively TRBD2 (5 bases). The V gene's germline CDR1 is SGHTA and CDR2 FQGTGA. V was trimmed by 4 bases and J by 0 bases, leaving 9 bases between them. The CDR3 totals 15 residues. The CDR3, as DNA: TGTGCCAGCAGCTCAAGCGGACCGAACACCGGGGAGCTGTTTTTT. Protein sequence: CASSSSGPNTGELFF.